These 21 T cell receptor beta chains share one sample of origin, sequenced in a study of blood T cell repertoires in COVID-19 (TCRdb year 2020). The receptor library was made with the immunoSEQ multiplex PCR assay. The immuneACCESS repertoire file appears here via TCRdb, limited to in-frame rearrangements. These files lack a portion of the clones; in checked studies, under half of the deficit traces to unresolved V genes, and the cause of the others is not known. Across this sample there are nearly 65,000 clones, with about 80% seen only once. 12% of the sample lies in the top ten. The sample taken for sequencing was peripheral blood. All receptors come from a human donor in a cohort sampled during active COVID-19.

This clone was observed a single time. The V gene is TRBV7-9, the J gene TRBJ2-5; TRBD2 matches at 7 bases. The CDR3 spans 15 residues. The trim removed 4 bases at V and 5 bases at J, leaving 10 bases unmatched. In germline, CDR1 is SEHNR, CDR2 FQNEAQ (reference sequence). The CDR3 spells CASSSMGGDTETQYF. The DNA for the CDR3 is TGTGCCAGCAGCTCAATGGGGGGGGATACGGAGACCCAGTACTTC. The full variable domain, completed using reference TRBV7-9 and TRBJ2-5, is DTGVSQNPRHKITKRGQNVTFRCDPISEHNRLYWYRQTLGQGPEFLTYFQNEAQLEKSRLLSDRFSAERPKGSFSTLEIQRTEQGDSAMYLCASSSMGGDTETQYFGPGTRLLVL.

This clone has only a few counts. V and J are TRBV7-2 and TRBJ1-5, with 11 bases matching TRBD1. The CDR3 runs to 15 residues. From germline, CDR1 is SGHTA and CDR2 FQGNSA. V lost 3 bases and J lost 5; bases outside the gene matches: 3. The CDR3 DNA reads TGTGCCAGCAGCTTTGGACAGGGGGCTTATCAGCCCCAGCATTTT. As protein: CASSFGQGAYQPQHF.

This sequence joins TRBV5-5 and TRBJ2-7; the match to TRBD1 covers 7 bases. CDR3 length: 13 amino acids. Looked up from germline, CDR1 is SGHKS and CDR2 is YYEKEE (reference sequence). V dropped 5 bases and J dropped 7; count of bases not matched to a gene: 9. The CDR3 protein is CASRHTGVGEQYF. In DNA form, the CDR3 reads TGTGCCAGCAGACATACAGGGGTGGGGGAGCAGTACTTC.

This clone was seen only once. V and J are TRBV4-2 and TRBJ2-7; 9 nucleotides match TRBD1. J was trimmed by 3 bases and V by 3 bases; bases with no gene match: 15. The CDR3 length is 18 residues. CDR1 LGHNA and CDR2 YNFKEQ come from the germline V gene. CDR3 nucleotides: TGTGCCAGCAGCCATCCCGGCGAGGGGACAGGGATCGTCTACGAGCAGTACTTC. It yields the protein CASSHPGEGTGIVYEQYF.

In this sample, this clone turned up a few times. V usage is TRBV2 and J usage is TRBJ1-4; no firm D call. CDR3 length: 14 amino acids. Per germline, CDR1 SNHLY and CDR2 FYNNEI. The ends were cut back, 2 bases at V and 5 bases at J, with 9 bases in the middle. The DNA for the CDR3 is TGTGCCAGCAGTGAAACCTTACAAAATGAAAAACTGTTTTTT. The encoded protein is CASSETLQNEKLFF.

The genes are TRBV9 and TRBJ2-1; 8 nucleotides match TRBD2. The junction had 9 bases not matched to a gene; V was cut back by 2 bases and J by 2 bases. Germline CDR1 SGDLS, CDR2 YYNGEE. This CDR3 has 17 residues. CDR3 protein: CASSVDISGATYNEQFF. The CDR3 bases are TGTGCCAGCAGCGTCGACATTAGCGGGGCCACCTACAATGAGCAGTTCTTC.

This chain joins TRBV21-1 and TRBJ2-1; TRBD2 is the table's D call, not checked against the DNA. TRBV21-1 constitutes a pseudogene. This CDR3 region has 16 residues. The CDR3 coding sequence is TGTGCCAGCAACCCTTGGGGAGGGGGGGTCTACAATGAGCAGTTCTTC. This encodes CASNPWGGGVYNEQFF.

A single count supports this clone. The CDR3: CASSGSAGRDEQYF. CDR3 bases: TGTGCCAGCTCAGGTAGTGCAGGGAGGGACGAGCAGTACTTC. This chain joins TRBV28 and TRBJ2-7, with 7 bases identical to TRBD2. The V gene's germline CDR1 is MDHEN and CDR2 SYDVKM. Trimming at V came to 8 bases and at J to 5 bases, leaving 12 bases not matched to a gene. This CDR3 comprises 14 residues.

The chain recombines TRBV19 with TRBJ2-1; TRBD2 agrees at 12 bases. This CDR3 has 15 residues. Germline-derived CDR1 and CDR2 are LNHDA and SQIVND (reference sequence). The CDR3: CATRLAGGPSYEQFF. In DNA form, the CDR3 reads TGTGCTACTCGCCTAGCGGGAGGGCCCTCGTATGAGCAGTTCTTC.

The rearrangement uses TRBV6-1 and TRBJ2-6, with 7 bases identical to TRBD1. CDR1 and CDR2 (germline): MNHNS, SASEGT. The CDR3 extends over 18 amino acids. V trimming: 4 bases; J trimming: 4 bases; junction bases outside the gene matches: 13. CDR3 DNA sequence: TGTGCCAGCAGTGGGGGACAGCCGTGGTTTACCGGGGCCAACGTCCTGACTTTC. Translating gives CASSGGQPWFTGANVLTF.

The CDR3 bases are TGTGCCAGCAGCCTGGGGCTTGGTAGCGGGATACAAGAGACCCAGTACTTC. Its protein product is CASSLGLGSGIQETQYF. The chain employs TRBV6-2 or TRBV6-3 and TRBJ2-5; 8 bases map to TRBD2. The CDR3 has 17 residues. Trimming removed 6 bases from V and 2 bases from J; junction bases left unmatched: 14. Germline lookup yields CDR1 MNHEY and CDR2 SVGEGT.

The chain carries TRBV4-3 and TRBJ1-4; 7 nucleotides match TRBD1. Germline V gene sequence: CDR1 LGHNA, CDR2 YSLEER. The CDR3 spans 16 residues. Trimming took 3 bases from V and 8 from J; bases not matched to a gene: 12. The DNA of the CDR3 is TGCGCCAGCAGCCAGGCCCCGACGGGGACAGCAGAAAAACTGTTTTTT. It encodes CASSQAPTGTAEKLFF.

The genes are TRBV13 and TRBJ1-5; TRBD1 matches 7 bases. Germline V lookup: CDR1 PRHDT, CDR2 FYEKMQ (reference sequence). J was trimmed by 1 base and V by 3 bases; bases with no gene match: 6. The CDR3 consists of 16 residues. DNA for the CDR3: TGTGCCAGCAGCTTTCAGGGGGGTCCAAGCAATCAGCCCCAGCATTTT. Translation: CASSFQGGPSNQPQHF.

This clone was counted once. This rearrangement joins TRBV9 to TRBJ2-7; maybe TRBD1 (5 bases). The germline CDR1 and CDR2 sequences are SGDLS and YYNGEE. Trimming removed 0 bases from V and 3 bases from J, with 7 bases in between. This CDR3 region has 13 residues. The CDR3 DNA sequence: TGTGCCAGCAGCGTAGATGACAGCTACGAGCAGTACTTC. Protein product: CASSVDDSYEQYF.

Concerning this clone: A much more abundant neighbour one base away suggests this may be a read error. This chain links TRBV27 with TRBJ2-7, with TRBD2 matching over 13 bases. V lost 6 bases to trimming and J lost 4 bases; unmatched junction nucleotides: 3. CDR3 length: 14 amino acids. Germline assignment: CDR1 MNHEY and CDR2 SMNVEV (reference sequence). CDR3 DNA sequence: TGTGCCAGCAGATGGACTAGCGGGAGTTACGAGCAGTACTTC. Its protein product is CASRWTSGSYEQYF.

The V call is TRBV6-2 or TRBV6-3, the J call TRBJ2-1, with 7 bases lining up with TRBD1. V shed 5 bases and J 13 bases; nucleotides not matched to a gene: 5. CDR1 and CDR2 from the germline V gene are MNHEY and SVGEGT. The CDR3 is 11 residues long. The CDR3 DNA reads TGTGCCAGCAGTACCCGGGACAGTCAGTTCTTC. As protein: CASSTRDSQFF.

The chain combines TRBV5-4 with TRBJ2-2; 10 bases align to TRBD2. The CDR3 totals 15 residues. Germline values: CDR1 SGHNT, CDR2 YYREEE (reference sequence). The junction had 4 bases not matched to a gene; V was cut back by 1 base and J by 7 bases. The CDR3, as DNA: TGTGCCAGCAGCTTGCCTAGCGGGGGTAGCGGGGAGCTGTTTTTT. The encoded protein is CASSLPSGGSGELFF.

V is TRBV28 and J is TRBJ2-7; tentatively, D is TRBD1 (6 bases). V lost 5 bases, J lost 1 base, and 15 bases lay in between. Germline values: CDR1 MDHEN, CDR2 SYDVKM. The CDR3 length is 15 residues. CDR3 DNA: TGTGCCAGCAGTCCCCCATACAGGGATTCCTACGAGCAGTACTTC. It codes for CASSPPYRDSYEQYF.

The chain is built from TRBV6-5 and TRBJ2-7; 9 bases match TRBD2. The CDR3 has 12 amino acids. CDR1 and CDR2 from the germline V gene are MNHEY and SVGAGI. Trimming at V came to 8 bases and at J to 5 bases, leaving 4 bases not matched to a gene. The CDR3 spells CASGTSPNEQYF. The CDR3, as DNA: TGTGCCAGCGGGACTAGCCCAAACGAGCAGTACTTC.

The rearrangement links TRBV24-1 to TRBJ2-7; TRBD1 might be the D (6 bases). Per the germline V gene, CDR1 is KGHDR and CDR2 is SFDVKD. The V and J ends lost 3 bases and 3 bases respectively, with 29 bases between them. This CDR3 is 20 amino acids long. The DNA of the CDR3 is TGTGCCACCAGTGATCCCTTCGCGGACAGTAAAAACATAGGAAACTACGAGCAGTACTTC. Its translation is CATSDPFADSKNIGNYEQYF.

This rearrangement joins TRBV6-2 or TRBV6-3 to TRBJ2-5; tentative D call: TRBD1 (5 bases). Germline V lookup: CDR1 MNHEY, CDR2 SVGEGT. The CDR3 extends over 14 amino acids. Trimming cost V 2 bases and J 5 bases, with 12 bases left between them. The CDR3 DNA sequence: TGTGCCAGCAGTTACGGGCAGGGCTACGAGACCCAGTACTTC. It translates to CASSYGQGYETQYF.